This entry lists 14 T cell receptor beta chains sequenced from one sample in a study of shared clonotypes between healthy human individuals. The assay was immunoSEQ multiplex PCR, and TCRdb's table has in-frame clones only and misses some. This table holds 2 million to 3 million clones, roughly 93% found once. The sequenced sample was naive CD4+ T cells from PBMCs. Described subset: CD45RA+ positively selected. These receptors were taken from a man between 18 and 29 years old in good health. Some clones in this sample may be carry-over from other donors' samples.

The chain joins TRBV2 to TRBJ2-7; D might be TRBD2 (6 bases). CDR1 is SNHLY and CDR2 is FYNNEI in the germline V gene. The CDR3 consists of 12 residues. V was clipped by 8 bases and J by 3 bases, with 11 bases between them. CDR3 coding DNA: TGTGCCAGCGTTCGGGAGCTCTACGAGCAGTACTTC. This gives the protein CASVRELYEQYF.

V usage is TRBV5-6 and J usage is TRBJ1-1; D might be TRBD1 (6 bases). V lost 4 bases and J lost 1, with 17 bases in between. The length of the CDR3 is 16 residues. The germline gives CDR1 SGHDT, CDR2 YYEEEE. The CDR3 sequence is CASSERGAQGNTEAFF. CDR3 nucleotide sequence: TGTGCCAGCAGCGAACGGGGGGCGCAGGGGAACACTGAAGCTTTCTTT.

The chain recombines TRBV28 with TRBJ1-5; D gene unclear. The CDR3 contains 13 residues. The ends were cut back, 7 bases at V and 6 bases at J, with 13 bases in the middle. Per germline, CDR1 MDHEN and CDR2 SYDVKM. The CDR3: CASKAMRIQPQHF. CDR3 nucleotides: TGTGCCAGCAAGGCAATGCGGATTCAGCCCCAGCATTTT.

The chain carries TRBV4-1 and TRBJ2-6; D is possibly TRBD2 (6 bases). The CDR3 contains 17 residues. Germline CDR1 reads MGHRA; CDR2 reads YSYEKL. Trimming took 1 base from V and 1 from J, leaving 11 bases between them. CDR3 bases: TGCGCCAGCAGCCAAGGCGGGGCCCGATCTGGGGCCAACGTCCTGACTTTC. Translation gives CASSQGGARSGANVLTF.

The rearrangement joins TRBV19 to TRBJ1-1, with TRBD1 as a possible D gene (6 bases). V was cut by 3 bases and J by 8 bases, with 19 bases left in between. Germline CDR1 and CDR2: LNHDA and SQIVND (reference sequence). The CDR3 contains 15 residues. The DNA of the CDR3 is TGTGCCAGTAGTATGGGAAGGTCGGGGGCTGGGGAAGCTTTCTTT. As protein: CASSMGRSGAGEAFF.

This clone showed up just once. The V call is TRBV28, the J call TRBJ1-5; 7 bases line up with TRBD1. The ends lost 3 bases at V and 0 bases at J; junction bases unmatched: 8. The CDR3 consists of 17 residues. Germline lookup yields CDR1 MDHEN and CDR2 SYDVKM. CDR3 DNA: TGTGCCAGCAGTTTCACCGGGACAGTCTATAGCAATCAGCCCCAGCATTTT. Protein: CASSFTGTVYSNQPQHF.

The rearrangement joins TRBV9 to TRBJ2-1; D might be TRBD2 (7 bases). Trimming removed 0 bases at V and 10 bases at J, with 26 bases between. The CDR3 is made up of 18 amino acids. CDR1 is SGDLS, CDR2 YYNGEE, per germline. CDR3 sequence (DNA): TGTGCCAGCAGCGTAGCTACAGGGAGGGCTAGCGGAAAGGGGGAGCAGTTCTTC. Translation: CASSVATGRASGKGEQFF.

The chain's CDR3 is CASSVQTAKNIQYF. The CDR3 nucleotides read TGTGCCAGCAGTGTACAGACAGCCAAAAACATTCAGTACTTC. The chain joins TRBV28 to TRBJ2-4; D is ambiguous. V lost 5 bases and J lost 0, with 8 bases in between. The germline gives CDR1 MDHEN, CDR2 SYDVKM. The CDR3 loop spans 14 amino acids.

The chain uses TRBV5-4 and TRBJ1-2; 7 bases map to TRBD1. The CDR3 loop spans 14 amino acids. With V trimmed by 0 bases and J by 7 bases, 6 bases remained unmatched. Germline V gene data show CDR1 as SGHNT and CDR2 as YYREEE (reference sequence). The CDR3 nucleotides read TGTGCCAGCAGCTTGGGGACAGGAAAGGCTGGCTACACCTTC. Its protein product is CASSLGTGKAGYTF.

The V and J genes are TRBV28 and TRBJ2-2; 11 nucleotides agree with TRBD2. Germline CDR1 and CDR2: MDHEN and SYDVKM. Trimming cost V 6 bases and J 3 bases; bases outside gene matches: 9. The CDR3 length is 17 residues. CDR3 amino acids: CASSPGVAGGDTGELFF. CDR3 nucleotide sequence: TGTGCCAGCAGCCCCGGGGTAGCGGGAGGGGACACCGGGGAGCTGTTTTTT.

The V gene is TRBV2, the J gene TRBJ1-1; D is undetermined. V lost 3 bases and J 1 base, leaving 9 bases between the germline ends. This CDR3 contains 14 residues. Germline CDR1 is SNHLY and CDR2 is FYNNEI. The CDR3 DNA sequence: TGTGCCAGCAGTGACACGACGGGGAACACTGAAGCTTTCTTT. Translating it yields CASSDTTGNTEAFF.

The rearrangement links TRBV6-1 to TRBJ1-1; 7 nucleotides match TRBD1. This CDR3 is built from 16 residues. J was trimmed by 0 bases and V by 2 bases; bases with no gene match: 6. Germline V gene data show CDR1 as MNHNS and CDR2 as SASEGT. As DNA, the CDR3 is TGTGCCAGCAGTGAACCCCAGGGGGTTGTGAACACTGAAGCTTTCTTT. It is translated as CASSEPQGVVNTEAFF.

V and J are TRBV18 and TRBJ1-6; 7 positions match TRBD1. Germline CDR1 and CDR2: KGHSH and LQKENI. There are 14 residues in the CDR3. V was pared by 5 bases and J by 10 bases, with 8 bases of the junction left unmatched. CDR3 in DNA: TGTGCCAGCTCAGCCGACAGGGAACGGTCACCCCTCCACTTT. Protein sequence: CASSADRERSPLHF.

This chain joins TRBV28 and TRBJ2-1, with no clear D. The CDR3 loop spans 11 amino acids. V was pared by 10 bases and J by 1 base, with 5 bases between. Germline CDR1 is MDHEN and CDR2 is SYDVKM. In nucleotides, the CDR3 is TGTGCCACCCAGTCCTACAATGAGCAGTTCTTC. Residues: CATQSYNEQFF.